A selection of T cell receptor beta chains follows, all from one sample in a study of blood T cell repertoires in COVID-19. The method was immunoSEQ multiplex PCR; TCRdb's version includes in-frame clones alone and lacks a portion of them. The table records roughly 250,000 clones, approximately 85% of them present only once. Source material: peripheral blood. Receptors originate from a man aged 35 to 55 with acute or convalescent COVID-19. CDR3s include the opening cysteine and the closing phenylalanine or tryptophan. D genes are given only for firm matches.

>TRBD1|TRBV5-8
CASNLGQGVLTEAFF
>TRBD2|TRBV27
CASSSPQLAGANTDTQYF
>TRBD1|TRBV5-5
CASSLSQGAFYNEQFF
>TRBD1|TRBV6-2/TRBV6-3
CASSYGQGGNSPLHF
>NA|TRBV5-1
CASSRVGDNSPLHF
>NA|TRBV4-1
CASSQAETNEKLFF
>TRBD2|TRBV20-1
CSASTASVQLAGGTDTQYF
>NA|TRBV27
CASSTGSYNSPLHF
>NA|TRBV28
CASTLGGAGSPLHF
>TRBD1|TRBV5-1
CASSPKGGQTNYGYTF
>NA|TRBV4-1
CASSPSGSGSQPQHF
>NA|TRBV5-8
CASSRGRVGYGYTF
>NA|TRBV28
CASSFSDRPNQPQHF
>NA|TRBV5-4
CASSLTSTALYNEQFF
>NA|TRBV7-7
CASSPRVGHEQYF
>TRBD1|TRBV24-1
CATSDPGQDSGNTIYF
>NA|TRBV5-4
CASSLGPGTISGNTIYF
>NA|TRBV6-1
CASSDQGRAEQYF
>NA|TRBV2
CASSSEAGATGDTQYF
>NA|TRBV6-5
CASTLGETQYF
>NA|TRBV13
CASSRGGGNTIYF
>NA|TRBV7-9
CASSLGGTDGYTF
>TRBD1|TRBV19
CASTEGATGTYGYTF
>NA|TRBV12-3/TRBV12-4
CASTQRKMNTIYF